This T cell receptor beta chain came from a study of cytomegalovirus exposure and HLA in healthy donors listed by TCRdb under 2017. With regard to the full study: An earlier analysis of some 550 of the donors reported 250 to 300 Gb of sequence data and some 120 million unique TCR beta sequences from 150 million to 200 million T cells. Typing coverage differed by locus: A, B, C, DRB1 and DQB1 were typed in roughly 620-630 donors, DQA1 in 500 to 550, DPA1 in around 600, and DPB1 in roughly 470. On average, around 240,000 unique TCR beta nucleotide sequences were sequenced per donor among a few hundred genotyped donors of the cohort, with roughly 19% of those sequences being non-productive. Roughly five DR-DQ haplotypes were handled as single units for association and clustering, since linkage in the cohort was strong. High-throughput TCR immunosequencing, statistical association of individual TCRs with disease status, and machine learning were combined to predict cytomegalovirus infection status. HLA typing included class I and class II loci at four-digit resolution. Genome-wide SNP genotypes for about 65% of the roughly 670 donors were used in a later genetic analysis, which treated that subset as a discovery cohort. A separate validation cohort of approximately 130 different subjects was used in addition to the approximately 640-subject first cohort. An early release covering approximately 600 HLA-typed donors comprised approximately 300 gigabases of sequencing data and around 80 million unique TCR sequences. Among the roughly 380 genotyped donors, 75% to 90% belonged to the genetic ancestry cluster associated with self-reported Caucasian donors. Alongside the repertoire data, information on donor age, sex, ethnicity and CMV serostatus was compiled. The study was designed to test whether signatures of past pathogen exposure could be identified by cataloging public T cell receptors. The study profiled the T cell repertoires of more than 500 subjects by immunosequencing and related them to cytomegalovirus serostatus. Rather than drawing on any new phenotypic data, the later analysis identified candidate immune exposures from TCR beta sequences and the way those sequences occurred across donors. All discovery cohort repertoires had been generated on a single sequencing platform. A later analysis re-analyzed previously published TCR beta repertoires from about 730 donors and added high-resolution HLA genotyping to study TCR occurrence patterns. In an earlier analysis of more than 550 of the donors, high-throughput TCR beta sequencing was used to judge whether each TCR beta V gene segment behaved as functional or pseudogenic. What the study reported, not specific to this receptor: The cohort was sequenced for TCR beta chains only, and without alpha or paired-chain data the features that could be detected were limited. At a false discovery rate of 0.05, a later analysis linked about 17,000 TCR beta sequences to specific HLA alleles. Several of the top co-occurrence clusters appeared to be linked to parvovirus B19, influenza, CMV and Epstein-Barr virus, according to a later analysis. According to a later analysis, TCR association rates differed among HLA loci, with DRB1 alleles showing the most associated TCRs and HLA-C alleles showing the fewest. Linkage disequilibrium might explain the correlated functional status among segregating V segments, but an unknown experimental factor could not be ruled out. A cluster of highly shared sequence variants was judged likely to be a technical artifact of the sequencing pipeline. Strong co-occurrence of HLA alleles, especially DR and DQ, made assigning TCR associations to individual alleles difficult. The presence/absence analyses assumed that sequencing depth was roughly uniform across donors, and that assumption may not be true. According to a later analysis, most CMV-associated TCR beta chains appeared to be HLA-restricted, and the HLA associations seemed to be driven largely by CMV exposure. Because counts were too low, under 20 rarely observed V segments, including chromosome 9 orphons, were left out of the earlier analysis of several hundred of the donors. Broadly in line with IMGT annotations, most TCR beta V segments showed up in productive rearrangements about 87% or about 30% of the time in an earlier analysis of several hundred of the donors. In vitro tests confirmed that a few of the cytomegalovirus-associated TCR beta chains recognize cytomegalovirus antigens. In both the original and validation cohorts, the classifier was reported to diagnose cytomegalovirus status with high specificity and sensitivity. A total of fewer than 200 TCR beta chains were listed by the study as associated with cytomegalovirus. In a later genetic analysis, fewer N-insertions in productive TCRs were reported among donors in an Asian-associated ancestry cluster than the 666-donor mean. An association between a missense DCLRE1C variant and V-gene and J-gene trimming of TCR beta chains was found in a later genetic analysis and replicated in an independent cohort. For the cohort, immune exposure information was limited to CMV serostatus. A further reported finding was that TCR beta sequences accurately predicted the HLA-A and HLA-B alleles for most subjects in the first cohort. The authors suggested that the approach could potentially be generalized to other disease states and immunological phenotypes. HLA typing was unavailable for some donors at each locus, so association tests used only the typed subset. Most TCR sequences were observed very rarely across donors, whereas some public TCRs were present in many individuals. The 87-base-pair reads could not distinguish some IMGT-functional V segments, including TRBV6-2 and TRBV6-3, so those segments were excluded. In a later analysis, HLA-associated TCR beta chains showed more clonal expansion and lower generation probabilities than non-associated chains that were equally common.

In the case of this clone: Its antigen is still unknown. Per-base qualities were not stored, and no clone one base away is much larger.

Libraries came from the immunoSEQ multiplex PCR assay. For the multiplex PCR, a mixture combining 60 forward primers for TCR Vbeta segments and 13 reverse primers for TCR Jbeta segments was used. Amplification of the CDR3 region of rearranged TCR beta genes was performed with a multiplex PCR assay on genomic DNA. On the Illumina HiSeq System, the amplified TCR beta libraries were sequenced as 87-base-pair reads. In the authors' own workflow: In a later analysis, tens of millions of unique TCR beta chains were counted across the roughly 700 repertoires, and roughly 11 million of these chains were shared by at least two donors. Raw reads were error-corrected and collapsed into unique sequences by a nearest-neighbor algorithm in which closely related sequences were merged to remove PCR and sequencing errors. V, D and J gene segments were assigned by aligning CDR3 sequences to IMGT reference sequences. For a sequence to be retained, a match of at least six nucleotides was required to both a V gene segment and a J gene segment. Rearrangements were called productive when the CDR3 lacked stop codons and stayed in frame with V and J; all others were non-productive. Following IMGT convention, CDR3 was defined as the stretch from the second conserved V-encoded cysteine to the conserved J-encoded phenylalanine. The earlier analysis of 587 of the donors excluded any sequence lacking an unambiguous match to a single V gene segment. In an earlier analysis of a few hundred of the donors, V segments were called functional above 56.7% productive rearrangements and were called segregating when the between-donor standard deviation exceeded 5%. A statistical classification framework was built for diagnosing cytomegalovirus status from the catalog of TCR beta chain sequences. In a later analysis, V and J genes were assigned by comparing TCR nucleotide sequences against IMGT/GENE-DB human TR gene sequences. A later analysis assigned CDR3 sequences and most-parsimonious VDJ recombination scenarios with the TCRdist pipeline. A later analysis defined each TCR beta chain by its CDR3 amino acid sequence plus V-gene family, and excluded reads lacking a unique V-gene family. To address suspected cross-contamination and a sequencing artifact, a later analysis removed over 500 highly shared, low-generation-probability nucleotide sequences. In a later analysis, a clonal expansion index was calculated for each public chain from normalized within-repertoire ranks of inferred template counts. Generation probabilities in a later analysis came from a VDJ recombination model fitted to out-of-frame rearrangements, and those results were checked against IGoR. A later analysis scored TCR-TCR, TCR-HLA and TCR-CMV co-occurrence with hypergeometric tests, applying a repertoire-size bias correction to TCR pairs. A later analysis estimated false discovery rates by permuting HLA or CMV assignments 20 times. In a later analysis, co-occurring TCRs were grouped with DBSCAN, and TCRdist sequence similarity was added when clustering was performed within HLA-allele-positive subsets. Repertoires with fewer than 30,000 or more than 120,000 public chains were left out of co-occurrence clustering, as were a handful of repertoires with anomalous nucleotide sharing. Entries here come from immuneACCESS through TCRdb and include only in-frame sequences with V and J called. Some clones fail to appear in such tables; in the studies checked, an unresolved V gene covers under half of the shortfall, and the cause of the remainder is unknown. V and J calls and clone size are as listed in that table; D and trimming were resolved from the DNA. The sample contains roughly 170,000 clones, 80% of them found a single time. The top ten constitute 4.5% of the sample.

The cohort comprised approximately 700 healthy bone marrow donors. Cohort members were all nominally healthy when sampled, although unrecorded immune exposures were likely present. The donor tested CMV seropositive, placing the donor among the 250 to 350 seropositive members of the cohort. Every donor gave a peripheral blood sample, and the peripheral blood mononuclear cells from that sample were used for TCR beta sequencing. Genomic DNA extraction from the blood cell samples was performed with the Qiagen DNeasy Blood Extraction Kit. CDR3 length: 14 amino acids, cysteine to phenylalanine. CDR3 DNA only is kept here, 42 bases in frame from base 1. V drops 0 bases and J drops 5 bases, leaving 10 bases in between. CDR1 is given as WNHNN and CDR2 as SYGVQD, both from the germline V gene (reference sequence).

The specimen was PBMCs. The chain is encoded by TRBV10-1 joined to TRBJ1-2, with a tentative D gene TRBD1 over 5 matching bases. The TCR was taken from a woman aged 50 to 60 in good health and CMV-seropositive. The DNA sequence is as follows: TGCGCCAGCAGTGAGTCGACGGCAGGGTATGGCTACACCTTC. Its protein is CASSESTAGYGYTF.